This is a list of T cell receptor beta chains from one sample in a study of glioma-infiltrating T cells after dendritic cell vaccination. The protocol was immunoSEQ multiplex PCR, while the TCRdb copy is restricted to in-frame clones and leaves out a portion. Among tens of thousands of clones listed, approximately 84% were seen once. The sample consisted of blood, taken before dendritic cell vaccination. Every receptor here comes from a human donor with glioblastoma. Both conserved end residues are part of each CDR3. Fields, in order: V gene, J gene, CDR3 protein.

TRBV19	TRBJ2-3	CASSIKGQATQYF
TRBV29-1	TRBJ2-6	CSVTDKSGANVLTF
TRBV10-3	TRBJ2-3	CAIQWGQGTDTQYF
TRBV19	TRBJ2-3	CASSIARDSYSTDTQYF
TRBV6-5	TRBJ1-1	CASPRRHPEAFF
TRBV30	TRBJ1-1	CAWTTGYNTEAFF
TRBV4-3	TRBJ1-1	CASSREGMNTEAFF
TRBV5-1	TRBJ2-5	CASSWTSGGLGETQYF
TRBV7-9	TRBJ2-5	CASRTSGGSETQYF
TRBV19	TRBJ1-4	CASSIEVEAEKLFF
TRBV11-2	TRBJ1-6	CASSRAGTGIVDSPLHF
TRBV15	TRBJ1-1	CATRQDMNTEAFF
TRBV7-2	TRBJ2-1	CASSPRDRLLEQFF
TRBV27	TRBJ1-1	CASRTGDTNTEAFF
TRBV19	TRBJ1-1	CASARGRNTEAFF
TRBV7-8	TRBJ2-7	CASSSVSYEQYF
TRBV5-1	TRBJ1-4	CASSLVAGEGEKLFF
TRBV7-2	TRBJ1-4	CASSLAPGQGGEKLFF